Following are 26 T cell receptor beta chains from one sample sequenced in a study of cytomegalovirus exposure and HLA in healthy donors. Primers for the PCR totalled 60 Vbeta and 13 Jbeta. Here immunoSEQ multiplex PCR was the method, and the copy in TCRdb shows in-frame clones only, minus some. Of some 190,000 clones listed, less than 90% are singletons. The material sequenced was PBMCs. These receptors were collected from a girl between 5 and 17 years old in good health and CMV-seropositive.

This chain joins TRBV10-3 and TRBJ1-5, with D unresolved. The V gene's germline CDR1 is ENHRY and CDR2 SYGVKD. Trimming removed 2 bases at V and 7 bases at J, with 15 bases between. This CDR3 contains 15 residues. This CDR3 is CAISELDGVAQPQHF. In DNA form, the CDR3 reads TGTGCCATCAGTGAGCTTGACGGGGTCGCGCAGCCCCAGCATTTT.

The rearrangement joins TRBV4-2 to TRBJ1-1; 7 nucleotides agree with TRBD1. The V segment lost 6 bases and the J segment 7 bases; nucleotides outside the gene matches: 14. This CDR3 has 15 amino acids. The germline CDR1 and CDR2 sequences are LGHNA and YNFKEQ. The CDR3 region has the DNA TGTGCCAGCAGAGAGGAGGGGGCAGGGGACATTGAAGCTTTCTTT. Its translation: CASREEGAGDIEAFF.

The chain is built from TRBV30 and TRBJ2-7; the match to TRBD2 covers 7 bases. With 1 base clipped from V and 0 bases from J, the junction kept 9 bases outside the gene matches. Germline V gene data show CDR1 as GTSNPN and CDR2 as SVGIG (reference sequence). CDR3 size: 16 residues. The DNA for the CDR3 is TGTGCCTGGAGTGACGGAGATCTAGCGGTCTCCTACGAGCAGTACTTC. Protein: CAWSDGDLAVSYEQYF.

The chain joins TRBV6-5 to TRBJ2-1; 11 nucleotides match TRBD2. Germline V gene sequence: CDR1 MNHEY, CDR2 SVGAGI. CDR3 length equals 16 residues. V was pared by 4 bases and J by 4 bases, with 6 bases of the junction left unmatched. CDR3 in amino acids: CASSFGGTSGYNEQFF. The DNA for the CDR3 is TGTGCCAGCAGTTTTGGGGGGACTAGCGGTTACAATGAGCAGTTCTTC.

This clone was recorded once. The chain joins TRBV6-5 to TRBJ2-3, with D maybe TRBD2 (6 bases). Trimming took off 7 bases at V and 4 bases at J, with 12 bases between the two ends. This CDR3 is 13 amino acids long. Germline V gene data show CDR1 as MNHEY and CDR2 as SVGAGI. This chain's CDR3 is CASTQPGADTQYF. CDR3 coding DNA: TGTGCCAGCACCCAACCGGGGGCAGATACGCAGTATTTT.

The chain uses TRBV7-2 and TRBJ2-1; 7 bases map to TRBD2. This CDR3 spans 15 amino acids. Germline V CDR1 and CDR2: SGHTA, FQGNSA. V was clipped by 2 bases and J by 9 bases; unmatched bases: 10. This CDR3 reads CASSLMGGSGVEQFF. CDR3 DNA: TGTGCCAGCAGCTTAATGGGCGGGAGCGGAGTTGAGCAGTTCTTC.

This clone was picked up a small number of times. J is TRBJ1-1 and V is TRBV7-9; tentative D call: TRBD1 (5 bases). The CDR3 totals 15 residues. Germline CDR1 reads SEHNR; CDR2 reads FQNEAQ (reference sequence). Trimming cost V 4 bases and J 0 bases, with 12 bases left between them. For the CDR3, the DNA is TGTGCCAGCAGCTACGACAGACCACTGAACACTGAAGCTTTCTTT. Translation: CASSYDRPLNTEAFF.

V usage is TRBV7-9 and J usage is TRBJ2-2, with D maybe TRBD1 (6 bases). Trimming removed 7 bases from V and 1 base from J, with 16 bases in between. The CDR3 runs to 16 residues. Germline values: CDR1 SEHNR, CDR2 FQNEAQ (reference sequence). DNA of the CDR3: TGTGCCAGCACCACGGGCCGGACAGTGAACACCGGGGAGCTGTTTTTT. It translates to CASTTGRTVNTGELFF.

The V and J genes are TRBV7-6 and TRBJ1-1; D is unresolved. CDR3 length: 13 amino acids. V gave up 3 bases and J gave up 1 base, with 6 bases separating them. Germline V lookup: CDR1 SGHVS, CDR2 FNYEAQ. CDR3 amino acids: CASSFGGNTEAFF. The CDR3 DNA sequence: TGTGCCAGCAGCTTTGGAGGGAACACTGAAGCTTTCTTT.

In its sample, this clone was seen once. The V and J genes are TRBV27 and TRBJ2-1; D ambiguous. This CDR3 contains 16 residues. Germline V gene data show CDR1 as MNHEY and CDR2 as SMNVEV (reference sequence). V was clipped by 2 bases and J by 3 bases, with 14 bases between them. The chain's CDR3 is CASSLAGQISYNEQFF. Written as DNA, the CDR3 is TGTGCCAGCAGTTTAGCTGGGCAGATAAGCTACAATGAGCAGTTCTTC.

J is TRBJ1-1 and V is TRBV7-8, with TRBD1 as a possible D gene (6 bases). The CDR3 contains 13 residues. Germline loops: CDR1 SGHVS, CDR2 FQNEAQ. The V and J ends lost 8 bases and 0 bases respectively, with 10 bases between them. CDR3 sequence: CASATGMNTEAFF. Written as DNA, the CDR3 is TGTGCCAGCGCAACAGGGATGAACACTGAAGCTTTCTTT. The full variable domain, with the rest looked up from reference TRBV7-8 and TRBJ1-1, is GAGVSQSPRYKVAKRGQDVALRCDPISGHVSLFWYQQALGQGPEFLTYFQNEAQLDKSGLPSDRFFAERPEGSVSTLKIQRTQQEDSAVYLCASATGMNTEAFFGQGTRLTVV.

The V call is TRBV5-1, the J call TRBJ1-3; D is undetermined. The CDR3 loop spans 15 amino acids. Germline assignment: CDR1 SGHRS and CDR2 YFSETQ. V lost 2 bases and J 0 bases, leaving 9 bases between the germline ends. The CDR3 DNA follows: TGCGCCAGCAGCTTTGGAGTGAGCTCTGGAAACACCATATATTTT. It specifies CASSFGVSSGNTIYF.

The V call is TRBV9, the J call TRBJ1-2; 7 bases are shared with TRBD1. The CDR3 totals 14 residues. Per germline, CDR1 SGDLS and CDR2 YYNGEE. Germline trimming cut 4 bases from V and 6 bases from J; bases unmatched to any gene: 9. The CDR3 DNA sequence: TGTGCCAGCAGCCGTGGAGAGGGGGCGAATGGCTACACCTTC. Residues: CASSRGEGANGYTF.

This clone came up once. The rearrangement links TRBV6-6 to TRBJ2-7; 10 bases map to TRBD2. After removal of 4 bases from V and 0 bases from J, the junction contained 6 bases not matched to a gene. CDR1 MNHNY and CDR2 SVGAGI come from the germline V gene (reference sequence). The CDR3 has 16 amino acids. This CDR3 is CASSFKSGRVSYEQYF. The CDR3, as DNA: TGTGCCAGCAGTTTCAAGAGCGGGAGGGTCTCCTACGAGCAGTACTTC.

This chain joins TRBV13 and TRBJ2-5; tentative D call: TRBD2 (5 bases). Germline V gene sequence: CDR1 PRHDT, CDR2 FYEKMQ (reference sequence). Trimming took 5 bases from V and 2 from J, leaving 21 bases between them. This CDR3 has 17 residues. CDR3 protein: CASSQTSGWPEQETQYF. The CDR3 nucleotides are TGTGCCAGCAGCCAAACCTCGGGGTGGCCAGAACAAGAGACCCAGTACTTC. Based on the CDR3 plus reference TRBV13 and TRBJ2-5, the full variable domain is AAGVIQSPRHLIKEKRETATLKCYPIPRHDTVYWYQQGPGQDPQFLISFYEKMQSDKGSIPDRFSAQQFSDYHSELNMSSLELGDSALYFCASSQTSGWPEQETQYFGPGTRLLVL.

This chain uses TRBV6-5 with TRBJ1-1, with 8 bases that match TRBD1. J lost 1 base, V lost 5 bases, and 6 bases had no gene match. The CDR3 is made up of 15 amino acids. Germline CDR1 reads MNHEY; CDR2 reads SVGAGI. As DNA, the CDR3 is TGTGCCAGCAGTAGCCTAGGGACAGGGAACACTGAAGCTTTCTTT. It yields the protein CASSSLGTGNTEAFF.

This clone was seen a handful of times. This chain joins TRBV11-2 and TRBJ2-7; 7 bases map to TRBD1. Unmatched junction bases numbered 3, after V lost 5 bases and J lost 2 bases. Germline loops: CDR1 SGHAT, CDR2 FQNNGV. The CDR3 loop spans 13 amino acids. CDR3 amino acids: CASSQGQAYEQYF. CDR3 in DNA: TGTGCCAGCAGCCAAGGACAGGCCTACGAGCAGTACTTC.

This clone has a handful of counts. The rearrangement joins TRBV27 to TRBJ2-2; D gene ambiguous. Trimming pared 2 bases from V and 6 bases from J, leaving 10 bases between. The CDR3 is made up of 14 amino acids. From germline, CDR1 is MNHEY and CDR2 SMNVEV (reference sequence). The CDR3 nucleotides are TGTGCCAGCAGTTTACCCAGCACAGCCGGGGAGCTGTTTTTT. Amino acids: CASSLPSTAGELFF.

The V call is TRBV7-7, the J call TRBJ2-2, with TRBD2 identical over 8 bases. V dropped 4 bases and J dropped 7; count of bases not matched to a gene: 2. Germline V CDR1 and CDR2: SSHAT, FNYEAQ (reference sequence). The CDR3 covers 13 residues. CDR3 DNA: TGTGCCAGCAGCTACCGGGAGGGCGGGGAGCTGTTTTTT. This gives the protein CASSYREGGELFF.

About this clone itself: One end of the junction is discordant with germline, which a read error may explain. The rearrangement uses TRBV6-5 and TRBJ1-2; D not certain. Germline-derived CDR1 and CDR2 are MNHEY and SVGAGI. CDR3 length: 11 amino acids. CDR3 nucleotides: TGTGCCAGCAGCACCGGGAGGACGGCTTACTTC. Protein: CASSTGRTAYF.

The CDR3 DNA sequence: TGTGCCAGCAGTTCCAGCTCCTACGAGCAGTACTTC. Its protein product is CASSSSSYEQYF. This chain links TRBV25-1 with TRBJ2-7; D is unclear. The germline V and J ends were trimmed by 5 bases and 0 bases, with 5 bases remaining between them. Looked up from germline, CDR1 is MGHDK and CDR2 is SYGVNS. CDR3 length: 12 amino acids.

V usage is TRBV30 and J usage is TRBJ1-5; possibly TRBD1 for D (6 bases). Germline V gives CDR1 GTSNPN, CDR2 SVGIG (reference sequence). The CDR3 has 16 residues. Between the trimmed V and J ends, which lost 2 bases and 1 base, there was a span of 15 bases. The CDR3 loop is CAWSREGGASNQPQHF. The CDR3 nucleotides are TGTGCCTGGAGTCGGGAAGGGGGGGCCAGCAATCAGCCCCAGCATTTT.

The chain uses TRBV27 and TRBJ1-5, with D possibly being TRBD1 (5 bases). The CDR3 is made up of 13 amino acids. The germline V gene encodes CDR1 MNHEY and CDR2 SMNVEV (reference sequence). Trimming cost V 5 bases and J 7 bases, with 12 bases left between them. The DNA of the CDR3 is TGTGCCAGCAGTCAATGGGGGGACCAGCCCCAGCATTTT. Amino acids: CASSQWGDQPQHF.

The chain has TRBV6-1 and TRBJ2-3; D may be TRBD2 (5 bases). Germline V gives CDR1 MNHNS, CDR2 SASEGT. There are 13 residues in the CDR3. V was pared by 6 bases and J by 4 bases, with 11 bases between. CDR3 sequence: CASRTSGADTQYF. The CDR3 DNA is TGTGCCAGCAGAACTAGTGGCGCAGATACGCAGTATTTT.

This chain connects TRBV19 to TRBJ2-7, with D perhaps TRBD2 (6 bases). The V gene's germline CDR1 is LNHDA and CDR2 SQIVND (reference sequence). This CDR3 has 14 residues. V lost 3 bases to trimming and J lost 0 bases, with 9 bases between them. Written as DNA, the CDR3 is TGTGCCAGTAGTATCGGGAGTCACTCCTACGAGCAGTACTTC. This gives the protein CASSIGSHSYEQYF.

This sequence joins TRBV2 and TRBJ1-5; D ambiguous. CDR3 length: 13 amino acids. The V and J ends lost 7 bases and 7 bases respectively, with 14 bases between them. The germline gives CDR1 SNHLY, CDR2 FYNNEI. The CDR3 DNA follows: TGTGCCAGCAACATCAACCGGGGACAGCCCCAGCATTTT. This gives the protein CASNINRGQPQHF. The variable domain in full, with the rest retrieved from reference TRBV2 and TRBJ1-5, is EPEVTQTPSHQVTQMGQEVILRCVPISNHLYFYWYRQILGQKVEFLVSFYNNEISEKSEIFDDQFSVERPDGSNFTLKIRSTKLEDSAMYFCASNINRGQPQHFGDGTRLSIL.